This TCR beta chain was captured in a study of post-analysis software for immune sequencing data. Study background: The study covered relapsing-remitting, secondary progressive and progressive-relapsing courses of multiple sclerosis. Study findings and constraints: Samples made in the same batch grouped tightly together by F measure. Elevated frequency relative to controls characterized several TRBV segments in patients, TRBV5-6, TRBV5-1 and TRBV20-1 among them. Patients with multiple sclerosis recorded significantly lower normalized Chao1 diversity than controls, the study found.

Comments on this clonotype: As yet, its antigen is unknown. An end of the junction does not agree with germline; a read error may underlie this.

The CDR3 extends over 12 amino acids. The germline gives CDR1 MNHNY, CDR2 SVGAGI (reference sequence). The library was made from cDNA and included unique molecular identifiers. It was from roughly 1 to 10 million T cells that 450,000 to 550,000 cDNA molecules came. TCRdb analysed the PCR reads with MiXCR anew, one entry per CDR3 protein. The data hold hundreds of thousands of distinct CDR3 sequences, with roughly three fifths observed a single time. V is TRBV6-6 and J is TRBJ2-3; D tentatively fits TRBD1 or TRBD2 (7 bases each). Sequenced material: blood. The TCR comes from a girl aged 2-10 years with multiple sclerosis. The CDR3 is CAARGAGDAQYF. For the CDR3, the DNA is TGTGCCGCCAGGGGGGCGGGAGATGCGCAGTATTTT.